Listed here are 19 T cell receptor beta chains from one sample, sequenced in a study of blood T cell repertoires in COVID-19. The assay was immunoSEQ multiplex PCR, and TCRdb's table has in-frame clones only and misses some. The sample lists roughly 40,000 clones, nearly 80% seen once, with over 15% in the top ten. The sequencing sample was made of peripheral blood. The receptors derive from a man aged 70-80 years with acute or convalescent COVID-19.

The chain carries TRBV3-1 (or the pseudogene TRBV3-2) and TRBJ2-1; 12 nucleotides match TRBD1. Looked up from germline, CDR1 is LGHDT and CDR2 is YNNKEL (reference sequence). CDR3 size: 15 residues. V gave up 5 bases and J gave up 7 bases; unmatched junction bases: 6. The CDR3 DNA is TGTGCCAGCAGCAGGGGGACAGGGGGCTGGAATGAGCAGTTCTTC. Translation: CASSRGTGGWNEQFF.

The rearrangement uses TRBV5-8 and TRBJ2-2; 8 bases map to TRBD1. This CDR3 comprises 14 residues. Germline V gene lookup returns CDR1 SGHTS and CDR2 YDEGEE. The ends lost 2 bases at V and 6 bases at J; junction bases unmatched: 3. The CDR3 protein is CASSFLDRAGELFF. CDR3 coding DNA: TGTGCCAGCAGCTTCTTGGACAGGGCCGGGGAGCTGTTTTTT.

The chain recombines TRBV7-2 with TRBJ1-1; no clear D. This CDR3 is 13 amino acids long. Between the trimmed V and J ends, which lost 4 bases and 6 bases, there was a span of 12 bases. The V gene's germline CDR1 is SGHTA and CDR2 FQGNSA. In DNA, the CDR3 is TGTGCCAGCAGCTCTAATACTCAGGCTGAAGCTTTCTTT. Amino acids: CASSSNTQAEAFF.

The rearrangement uses TRBV29-1 and TRBJ1-3, with a weak D call TRBD1 (5 bases). The V and J ends lost 4 bases and 0 bases respectively, with 16 bases between them. Germline lookup yields CDR1 SQVTM and CDR2 ANQGSEA. CDR3 length equals 16 residues. The CDR3 region has the DNA TGCAGCGTTGCTCATACGAGCGGGGGCTCTGGAAACACCATATATTTT. Amino acid sequence: CSVAHTSGGSGNTIYF.

This chain connects TRBV4-2 to TRBJ1-5; unclear D gene. The CDR3 consists of 13 residues. Germline V gives CDR1 LGHNA, CDR2 YNFKEQ. Trimming took 0 bases from V and 5 from J, leaving 5 bases between them. CDR3 amino acids: CASSQDQYQPQHF. DNA of the CDR3: TGTGCCAGCAGCCAAGACCAGTATCAGCCCCAGCATTTT.

There are a few counts of this clone. The DNA of the CDR3 is TGTGCCAGCAGCCCGGGACAGGGAGGTGGCTACACCTTC. Residues: CASSPGQGGGYTF. The genes are TRBV28 and TRBJ1-2; 9 bases are a match to TRBD1. The V segment lost 6 bases and the J segment 7 bases; nucleotides outside the gene matches: 6. Per the germline V gene, CDR1 is MDHEN and CDR2 is SYDVKM. CDR3 length: 13 amino acids.

V and J are TRBV21-1 and TRBJ1-4; the tabulated D call, TRBD1, remains unverified against the DNA. TRBV21-1 constitutes a pseudogene. CDR3 length: 16 amino acids. This chain's CDR3 is CASSRHRGLANEKLFF. CDR3 nucleotides: TGTGCCAGCAGCAGACACAGGGGGCTGGCTAATGAAAAACTGTTTTTT.

Judged by abundance, this clone is medium-sized. The CDR3 reads CASRPLAGGTYEQYF. Here the CDR3 DNA reads TGTGCCAGCAGACCACTAGCGGGGGGAACCTACGAGCAGTACTTC. The V call is TRBV27, the J call TRBJ2-7, with TRBD2 matching 12 bases. The CDR3 contains 15 residues. V was clipped by 6 bases and J by 2 bases; unmatched bases: 5. Germline lookup yields CDR1 MNHEY and CDR2 SMNVEV (reference sequence).

This clone was observed many times. This chain connects TRBV3-1 (or the pseudogene TRBV3-2) to TRBJ1-6; D is possibly TRBD1 (6 bases). The germline V and J ends were trimmed by 1 base and 8 bases, with 12 bases remaining between them. The germline CDR1 and CDR2 sequences are LGHDT and YNNKEL (reference sequence). The CDR3 length is 15 residues. The CDR3 loop is CASSQGGTYYSPLHF. CDR3 in DNA: TGTGCCAGCAGCCAAGGGGGGACATATTATTCACCCCTCCACTTT.

The chain links TRBV5-1 to TRBJ1-2; 7 bases fit TRBD1. V gave up 6 bases and J gave up 4 bases; unmatched junction bases: 9. Germline CDR1 reads SGHRS; CDR2 reads YFSETQ. The CDR3 covers 14 residues. This CDR3 is CASKPGQDGYGYTF. The CDR3 nucleotides read TGCGCCAGCAAGCCTGGACAGGACGGCTATGGCTACACCTTC.

The chain recombines TRBV19 with TRBJ1-4, with D possibly being TRBD1 (6 bases). The V gene lost 7 bases and the J gene lost 5 bases, with 26 bases spanning the gap. Per germline, CDR1 LNHDA and CDR2 SQIVND (reference sequence). The CDR3 runs 18 residues. CDR3 loop: CASNPPGHTSGGNEKLFF. The CDR3 region has the DNA TGTGCCAGTAATCCGCCGGGACATACGTCCGGGGGGAATGAAAAACTGTTTTTT.

The V call is TRBV18, the J call TRBJ1-1; D unclear. Trimming took 6 bases from V and 7 from J, leaving 9 bases between them. Per the germline V gene, CDR1 is KGHSH and CDR2 is LQKENI. This CDR3 spans 11 amino acids. The CDR3 DNA is TGTGCCAGCTCCGGGAGCGGTGAAGCTTTCTTT. Its protein is CASSGSGEAFF. Full variable domain (missing parts from reference TRBV18 and TRBJ1-1): NAGVMQNPRHLVRRRGQEARLRCSPMKGHSHVYWYRQLPEEGLKFMVYLQKENIIDESGMPKERFSAEFPKEGPSILRIQQVVRGDSAAYFCASSGSGEAFFGQGTRLTVV.

J is TRBJ1-3 and V is TRBV28, with D perhaps matching TRBD1 (6 bases). The germline V gene encodes CDR1 MDHEN and CDR2 SYDVKM. V lost 4 bases and J lost 4, with 11 bases in between. CDR3 length: 14 amino acids. This CDR3 reads CASSSPGTGNTIYF. The CDR3 bases are TGTGCCAGCAGTTCTCCGGGGACAGGAAACACCATATATTTT. Full variable domain (missing parts from reference TRBV28 and TRBJ1-3): DVKVTQSSRYLVKRTGEKVFLECVQDMDHENMFWYRQDPGLGLRLIYFSYDVKMKEKGDIPEGYSVSREKKERFSLILESASTNQTSMYLCASSSPGTGNTIYFGEGSWLTVV.

This clone showed up just once. J is TRBJ2-3 and V is TRBV4-3; TRBD2 matches 12 bases. This CDR3 has 16 amino acids. Germline loops: CDR1 LGHNA, CDR2 YSLEER. V shed 3 bases and J 5 bases; nucleotides not matched to a gene: 6. In DNA form, the CDR3 reads TGCGCCAGCAGCCAGCTAGCGGGGGGGCTTGGAGATACGCAGTATTTT. Its translation is CASSQLAGGLGDTQYF.

The chain combines TRBV9 with TRBJ1-6; D gene unclear. V lost 2 bases and J 8 bases, leaving 8 bases between the germline ends. Germline V lookup: CDR1 SGDLS, CDR2 YYNGEE. This CDR3 contains 13 residues. Here the CDR3 reads CASSVGEHSPLHF. DNA for the CDR3: TGTGCCAGCAGCGTCGGGGAGCATTCACCCCTCCACTTT.

This chain joins TRBV6-2 or TRBV6-3 and TRBJ1-2; 9 nucleotides align to TRBD1. V shed 5 bases, J shed 7 bases, and the junction held 11 bases outside the gene matches. Germline CDR1 and CDR2: MNHEY and SVGEGT. The CDR3 has 15 amino acids. This CDR3 is CASSDPQGARSGYTF. For the CDR3, the DNA is TGTGCCAGCAGTGATCCACAGGGGGCGCGCTCTGGCTACACCTTC.

V is TRBV21-1 and J is TRBJ2-7; the D call TRBD2 from the table was never checked on the DNA. TRBV21-1 is marked as a pseudogene. The CDR3 is 16 residues long. The CDR3, as DNA: TGTGCCAGCAGCAAAGCGGAGCTAGCGGGGAGAGACGAGCAGTACTTC. Protein: CASSKAELAGRDEQYF.

In this sample, this clone turned up once. The chain couples TRBV2 to TRBJ2-5; D gene unclear. CDR1 and CDR2 (germline): SNHLY, FYNNEI. The CDR3 loop spans 15 amino acids. V shed 6 bases and J shed 5 bases, with 19 bases lying between them. The CDR3 reads CASRLQSLPRETQYF. The CDR3 nucleotides are TGTGCCAGCAGGCTCCAAAGTCTTCCGCGGGAGACCCAGTACTTC. Filled out from reference TRBV2 and TRBJ2-5, the complete variable domain reads EPEVTQTPSHQVTQMGQEVILRCVPISNHLYFYWYRQILGQKVEFLVSFYNNEISEKSEIFDDQFSVERPDGSNFTLKIRSTKLEDSAMYFCASRLQSLPRETQYFGPGTRLLVL.

V gene TRBV6-6 combines with J gene TRBJ1-2; TRBD1 agrees at 9 bases. The CDR3 has 13 residues. Germline lookup yields CDR1 MNHNY and CDR2 SVGAGI (reference sequence). V was pared by 10 bases and J by 8 bases, with 11 bases of the junction left unmatched. As DNA, the CDR3 is TGTGCCACGGGACAGGGAACTAGGGGAGGCTACACCTTC. It is translated as CATGQGTRGGYTF.